The clone carrying this TCR beta chain came up a few times. Time point reported: pre-sensitization, week 0. Stated treatment: therapeutic diphenylcyclopropenone sensitization with weekly scalp DPC. Non-pregnant alopecia patients aged 18 to 70, suitable for DPC therapy. This sample is part of a study of human T cells and chemical hapten exposure. Study summary: TCR yield per sample varied, mainly due to pooled library volumes.

The study's library attached unique molecular identifiers to single cDNA molecules. Original data processing: A per-sample median of approximately 87,000 TCRs was observed, with counts ranging from about 23,224 to 700,000. One entry per CDR3 protein, called by TCRdb with MiXCR from the RACE reads. The V and J calls follow TCRdb's processing rather than the paper's. The sample yields some 400,000 distinct CDR3 sequences, approximately 5.1% seen once. This CDR3 is built from 14 residues. CDR1 and CDR2 from the germline V gene are DFQATT and SNEGSKA (reference sequence). V gave up 1 base and J gave up 7 bases, with 14 bases separating them.

This sequence joins TRBV20-1 and TRBJ1-5; D perhaps matches TRBD1 (5 bases). The sequenced sample was whole blood, obtained in connection with sensitization to the hapten diphenylcyclopropenone (DPC). This TCR was sampled from a woman in her fifties or sixties with alopecia areata. Some clones in this sample may be carry-over from other donors' samples. The DNA of the CDR3 is TGCAGTGCTAGAGCTGGCGGCAGGGCCCAGCCCCAGCATTTT. Translated, it gives CSARAGGRAQPQHF.